The rows below give T cell receptor beta chains drawn from one sample of a study of human T cells and chemical hapten exposure. TCRdb fed the RACE reads into MiXCR, producing one record per CDR3 protein. The profile shows more than 45,000 distinct CDR3 sequences, 9.5% to 15% of them singletons. Specimen: whole blood, collected in connection with sensitization to the hapten diphenylcyclopropenone (DPC). All receptors come from a man in his thirties or forties with alopecia areata. Some clones in this sample may be carry-over from other donors' samples. Both conserved end residues are part of each CDR3. A D gene is named only where the DNA matches it firmly. Expanded clones are given a class, and other clones once, few, many or no size at all.

>TRBD2|few|TRBV11-2|TRBJ2-5
CASSLPGLAGAKYQETQYF
TGTGCCAGCAGCTTACCCGGACTAGCGGGGGCCAAGTACCAAGAGACCCAGTACTTC
>TRBD1|many|TRBV28|TRBJ2-4
CASRGQGRGIQYF
TGTGCCAGCAGGGGACAGGGAAGAGGCATTCAGTACTTC
>TRBD1|few|TRBV12-3/TRBV12-4|TRBJ1-2
CASTWRQGVGYTF
TGTGCCAGCACCTGGCGCCAGGGGGTAGGCTACACCTTC
>TRBD1|many|TRBV7-8|TRBJ2-5
CASSKTGAQETQYF
TGTGCCAGCAGCAAGACAGGGGCCCAAGAGACCCAGTACTTC
>TRBD1|many|TRBV20-1|TRBJ1-2
CSARTGQGNYGYTF
TGCAGTGCTAGAACCGGACAGGGTAACTATGGCTACACCTTC
>-|-|TRBV7-2|TRBJ1-6
CASSLGGTSPLHF
TGTGCCAGCAGCCTGGGGGGAACTTCACCCCTCCACTTT
>TRBD1|few|TRBV7-2|TRBJ2-1
CASSQQGASYNEQFF
TGTGCCAGCAGCCAACAGGGGGCATCCTACAATGAGCAGTTCTTC
>-|few|TRBV2|TRBJ2-6
CASSQRGANVLTF
TGTGCCAGCAGTCAAAGGGGGGCCAACGTCCTGACTTTC
>-|few|TRBV12-3/TRBV12-4|TRBJ2-3
CASSSPELGTQYF
TGTGCCAGCAGTTCTCCGGAGTTGGGTACGCAGTATTTT
>TRBD1|few|TRBV9|TRBJ1-6
CASSVGQGRNSPLHF
TGTGCCAGCAGCGTGGGACAGGGTCGGAATTCACCCCTCCACTTT
>TRBD2|few|TRBV6-5|TRBJ2-1
CASRETGTSYNEQFF
TGTGCCAGCAGGGAGACCGGGACTAGTTACAATGAGCAGTTCTTC
>TRBD1|many|TRBV7-2|TRBJ2-4
CASSLRQGVAKNIQYF
TGTGCCAGCAGCTTAAGACAGGGGGTAGCCAAAAACATTCAGTACTTC
>-|-|TRBV2|TRBJ1-6
CASSELNSPLHF
TGTGCCAGCAGTGAACTGAATTCACCCCTCCACTTT
>-|few|TRBV20-1|TRBJ1-1
CSAGGMQGLTEAFF
TGCAGTGCTGGGGGGATGCAGGGGCTCACTGAAGCTTTCTTT
>-|-|TRBV12-3/TRBV12-4|TRBJ1-4
CASSFSLEPGGMKKLFF
TGTGCCAGCAGTTTTAGTTTGGAACCCGGGGGGATGAAAAAACTGTTTTTT
>-|many|TRBV7-8|TRBJ1-4
CASSHPRGGNGTEKLFF
TGTGCCAGCAGTCACCCCCGTGGGGGGAATGGTACTGAAAAACTGTTTTTT
>TRBD1|many|TRBV6-4|TRBJ2-2
CASSRGQGAATGELFF
TGTGCCAGCAGTCGGGGACAGGGGGCAGCGACCGGGGAGCTGTTTTTT
>-|many|TRBV9|TRBJ1-1
CASSVSGMNTEAFF
TGTGCCAGCAGCGTTTCCGGCATGAACACTGAAGCTTTCTTT
>-|many|TRBV9|TRBJ1-4
CASSPARDATNEKLFF
TGTGCCAGCAGCCCAGCCCGGGACGCAACTAATGAAAAACTGTTTTTT
>TRBD2|many|TRBV11-2|TRBJ2-3
CASSLVRLAASTDTQYF
TGTGCCAGCAGCTTAGTACGGCTAGCGGCAAGCACAGATACGCAGTATTTT
>TRBD1|-|TRBV18|TRBJ1-3
CASSHNAGQSSGNTIYF
TGTGCCAGCTCACACAACGCGGGACAGAGCTCTGGAAACACCATATATTTT
>-|few|TRBV7-6|TRBJ2-3
CASSLGLPGTSADTQYF
TGTGCCAGCAGCTTAGGTCTGCCAGGGACGTCCGCAGATACGCAGTATTTT
>-|many|TRBV3-1|TRBJ1-2
CASSQDWTANYGYTF
TGTGCCAGCAGCCAAGATTGGACGGCCAACTATGGCTACACCTTC
>TRBD2|many|TRBV27|TRBJ2-3
CASTPRGGSTDTQYF
TGTGCCAGCACCCCGCGGGGGGGTAGCACAGATACGCAGTATTTT
>TRBD2|many|TRBV20-1|TRBJ2-1
CSAVVGGGAGNEQFF
TGCAGTGCTGTGGTCGGCGGGGGGGCCGGGAATGAGCAGTTCTTC
>TRBD1|once|TRBV20-1|TRBJ1-6
CSATAQGAYNSPLHF
TGCAGTGCTACCGCGCAGGGGGCCTATAATTCACCCCTCCACTTT
>-|many|TRBV21-1|TRBJ1-1
CASSKVFGRAFTANTEAFF
TGTGCCAGCAGCAAAGTATTCGGCAGGGCCTTTACGGCGAACACTGAAGCTTTCTTT
>-|-|TRBV6-1|TRBJ1-3
CASSVFLGPDKGNTIYF
TGTGCCAGCAGTGTCTTTCTGGGACCAGACAAAGGAAACACCATATATTTT
>TRBD1|many|TRBV7-9|TRBJ2-3
CASSLVEYWDRNTDTQYF
TGTGCCAGCAGCTTAGTTGAGTACTGGGACAGAAACACAGATACGCAGTATTTT
>-|-|TRBV19|TRBJ1-5
CATQSGGNQPQHF
TGTGCCACCCAATCAGGGGGCAATCAGCCCCAGCATTTT
>TRBD1|few|TRBV6-6|TRBJ1-1
CASSYPSGTGRFDTEAFF
TGTGCCAGCAGTTACCCATCCGGGACAGGGAGGTTCGACACTGAAGCTTTCTTT
>-|many|TRBV6-5|TRBJ2-3
CASSYSTSTDTQYF
TGTGCCAGCAGTTACTCGACGAGCACAGATACGCAGTATTTT
>-|-|TRBV20-1|TRBJ1-2
CSARVIDGYTF
TGCAGTGCTAGAGTTATCGATGGCTACACCTTC
>-|-|TRBV20-1|TRBJ1-1
CSARGQEYVMNTEAFF
TGCAGTGCTAGAGGACAGGAATACGTCATGAACACTGAAGCTTTCTTT
>TRBD1|few|TRBV12-3/TRBV12-4|TRBJ2-7
CASRDRGATYEQYF
TGTGCCAGCAGGGACAGGGGGGCCACCTACGAGCAGTACTTC
>TRBD1|many|TRBV29-1|TRBJ2-5
CSARQGRGETQYF
TGCAGCGCCAGACAGGGGAGAGGGGAGACCCAGTACTTC
>-|few|TRBV11-1|TRBJ2-1
CASSRSRGGTQFF
TGTGCCAGCAGCCGCTCGCGGGGTGGGACGCAGTTCTTC
>-|-|TRBV9|TRBJ1-6
CASSAAGGVYNSPLHF
TGTGCCAGCAGCGCGGCCGGCGGGGTCTATAATTCACCCCTCCACTTT
>TRBD2|medium-sized|TRBV3-1|TRBJ2-3
CASSPYSRQERGKQITDTQYF
TGTGCCAGCAGCCCCTATAGCCGCCAAGAGCGGGGAAAGCAGATCACAGATACGCAGTATTTT
>TRBD1|-|TRBV11-3|TRBJ2-5
CASSLAPGGETQYF
TGTGCCAGCAGCTTAGCCCCAGGGGGAGAGACCCAGTACTTC
>-|-|TRBV28|TRBJ2-3
CASSLKAGEYTDTQYF
TGTGCCAGCAGTTTAAAGGCAGGGGAATACACAGATACGCAGTATTTT
>-|-|TRBV29-1|TRBJ2-7
CSGGDGDSYEQYF
TGCAGCGGCGGGGACGGAGACTCCTACGAGCAGTACTTC
>-|few|TRBV20-1|TRBJ1-2
CSASVQGWGGYTF
TGCAGTGCTAGTGTACAGGGATGGGGTGGCTACACCTTC
>-|many|TRBV7-9|TRBJ1-5
CASSSEVSNQPQHF
TGTGCCAGCAGCTCAGAGGTTAGCAATCAGCCCCAGCATTTT
>-|many|TRBV7-9|TRBJ2-1
CASSPQNEQFF
TGTGCCAGCAGCCCACAGAATGAGCAGTTCTTC
>-|few|TRBV18|TRBJ2-4
CASSPQGIAKNIQYF
TGTGCCAGCTCACCTCAGGGGATAGCCAAAAACATTCAGTACTTC
>-|few|TRBV15|TRBJ2-3
CATSRDRGRGSTDTQYF
TGTGCCACCAGCAGAGATCGGGGTCGGGGGAGCACAGATACGCAGTATTTT
>TRBD2|many|TRBV29-1|TRBJ2-7
CSVVTSGGSSYEQYF
TGCAGCGTTGTGACTAGCGGGGGAAGCTCCTACGAGCAGTACTTC
>-|many|TRBV13|TRBJ2-5
CASSWSRDIEGAQYF
TGTGCCAGCAGCTGGTCCCGGGACATAGAGGGGGCCCAGTACTTC
>-|many|TRBV24-1|TRBJ2-2
CATSDPMSTGELFF
TGTGCCACCAGTGATCCGATGAGCACCGGGGAGCTGTTTTTT
>-|-|TRBV20-1|TRBJ2-7
CSASRGDEQYF
TGCAGTGCTAGTAGGGGTGACGAGCAGTACTTC
>-|-|TRBV29-1|TRBJ1-3
CSVERRGSGNIIYF
TGCAGCGTTGAAAGGAGGGGCTCTGGAAACATCATATATTTT
>-|many|TRBV18|TRBJ1-5
CASSPPGAGSNQPQHF
TGTGCCAGCTCACCACCAGGAGCGGGTAGCAATCAGCCCCAGCATTTT
>-|few|TRBV29-1|TRBJ2-7
CSVEGLWAGVNEQYF
TGCAGCGTTGAAGGACTCTGGGCAGGGGTTAACGAGCAGTACTTC